The entry below gives a single TCR beta chain sequence along with its context. Its matching antigen is unknown. This sample stems from a study of cytomegalovirus exposure and HLA in healthy donors. The PCR ran on 60 Vbeta and 13 Jbeta primers. The repertoire was sequenced with immunoSEQ multiplex PCR; TCRdb's copy has only in-frame clones and lacks some. This sample's clone table lists just under 80,000 clones. Study results and limitations: TCR beta chains associated with HLA were, in a later analysis, more clonally expanded than equally common others. The study listed some 160 cytomegalovirus-associated TCR beta chains.

The CDR3 spans 16 residues. From germline, CDR1 is LNHNV and CDR2 YYDKDF (reference sequence). Deletions cut 0 bases from V and 4 bases from J, with 15 bases between. Material for sequencing was PBMCs. The receptor's source is a man aged 18 to 30 in good health and CMV-seropositive. The chain carries TRBV15 and TRBJ2-5, with a possible D match to TRBD2 (6 bases). The CDR3 reads CATSREGWRERETQYF. The CDR3 DNA reads TGTGCCACCAGCAGAGAGGGCTGGAGGGAGAGAGAGACCCAGTACTTC.